This entry features one T cell receptor (beta chain) sequence. Its cognate antigen is unknown. The data were obtained in a study of vaccination and CD4 T cells after COVID-19. Per the germline V gene, CDR1 is SGHRS and CDR2 is YFSETQ. CDR3 length: 11 amino acids. V was cut by 0 bases and J by 6 bases, with 2 bases left in between. Treatment noted: approximately 9-day PBMC culture with coronavirus spike peptide pools or control peptides (ViraFEST assay). CD4+ T cells of the unexposed donor were collected before the COVID-19 pandemic (2011-2018). Cultured CD4+ T-cell DNA underwent Oncomine TCR Beta short-read sequencing. MiXCR, applied by TCRdb to the PCR reads, yields one record per CDR3 protein. The table has thousands of distinct CDR3 sequences, about a quarter seen once.

This receptor was identified in a human donor in good health. Sequencing was carried out using CD4+ T cells from blood, cultured in vitro. The V gene is TRBV5-1, the J gene TRBJ2-3; D remains unclear. The CDR3, as DNA: TGCGCCAGCAGCTTGGGCGATACGCAGTATTTT. This encodes CASSLGDTQYF.